These T cell receptor beta chains were read from a single sample in a study of T cell repertoires in cytomegalovirus infection. TCRdb reanalysed the reads using MiXCR and keeps one entry per CDR3 protein. The table lists 830,000 or so distinct CDR3 sequences, approximately 32% of them singletons, with 12% in the top ten. The antigens these receptors bind are not known. Material: cultured CD8+ T cells from PBMCs, obtained from culture after CMV antigen stimulation. Every receptor here comes from a human donor in good health (CMV status not recorded). Some clones in this sample may be carry-over from other donors' samples. Both conserved end residues are part of each CDR3.

j_call: TRBJ1-5
v_call: TRBV6-2/TRBV6-3
cdr3_aa: CASTPSGNQPQHF

j_call: TRBJ1-5
v_call: TRBV19
cdr3_aa: CASSIGTGVQPQHF

j_call: TRBJ2-1
v_call: TRBV4-1
cdr3_aa: CASSQVSLASGGAPGSYNEQFF

j_call: TRBJ1-2
v_call: TRBV4-1
cdr3_aa: CASSQTVRGAATNGYTF

j_call: TRBJ2-1
v_call: TRBV7-9
cdr3_aa: CASSSPGTGGNEQFF

j_call: TRBJ1-2
v_call: TRBV7-9
cdr3_aa: CASSLGPRADRDSGYTF

j_call: TRBJ1-1
v_call: TRBV7-6
cdr3_aa: CASSGHMNTEAFF

j_call: TRBJ2-1
v_call: TRBV20-1
cdr3_aa: CSARERGRPPNEQFF

j_call: TRBJ2-7
v_call: TRBV3-1
cdr3_aa: CASSPQGIVYEQYF

j_call: TRBJ2-2
v_call: TRBV7-9
cdr3_aa: CASSLSWGGGELFF